The present T cell receptor beta chain was sequenced within a study of blood T cell repertoires in COVID-19. About the study: Acute-phase and convalescent COVID-19 samples originated in the United States, Italy and Spain. PBMCs, B-cell-depleted T cells, or T cells were the source of the cDNA or gDNA that made up the material.

The cohort comprised adults aged about 18 to 100 years residing in about 25 US areas. Participants were placed into cohorts based on the clinical history they reported. TCRdb's table, derived via immunoSEQ multiplex PCR, lists solely in-frame clones and lacks some. Here the sample spans 200,000 to 300,000 clones, about 82% being singletons. This clone was detected a few times. Deletions cut 2 bases from V and 1 base from J, with 11 bases between. Looked up from germline, CDR1 is SQVTM and CDR2 is ANQGSEA. CDR3 length: 14 residues. Sequencing input: PBMCs or T cells enriched from blood (not recorded which). The chain has TRBV29-1 and TRBJ1-1; no reliable D call. The sequence was collected from a woman between 45 and 65 years old with acute COVID-19. Written as DNA, the CDR3 is TGCAGCGTTGAAAACCCGCCGGGGAACACTGAAGCTTTCTTT. Translated, it gives CSVENPPGNTEAFF.